This T cell receptor beta chain stems from a study of blood T cell repertoires in COVID-19. The germline CDR1 and CDR2 sequences are LNHDA and SQIVND (reference sequence). V lost 5 bases, J lost 2 bases, and 5 bases stayed unmatched. The CDR3 is 14 amino acids. Using immunoSEQ multiplex PCR, the repertoire was profiled, and TCRdb retains in-frame clones only, with some absent. The sample lists 30,000 to 40,000 clones; approximately 91% were seen once. The receptor was isolated from a human donor in a cohort sampled during active COVID-19. The chain links TRBV19 to TRBJ1-2; 7 nucleotides agree with TRBD1. Sequencing was performed on peripheral blood. In nucleotides, the CDR3 is TGTGCCAGTAGTCCCCAGGGACAGAACTATGGCTACACCTTC. It codes for CASSPQGQNYGYTF.